The next 16 T cell receptor beta chains were all read from a single sample in a study of blood T cell repertoires in COVID-19. Sequenced by immunoSEQ multiplex PCR; TCRdb stores in-frame clones only, minus some. This sample carries over 200,000 clones, 88% of them seen once, and the ten largest clones take around 3.7%. The sample was PBMCs or T cells enriched from blood (not recorded which). The origin of the receptors is a woman between 25 and 40 years old who had been exposed to COVID-19.

This clone has only one observation. DNA of the CDR3: TGTGCCAGCTATCCACAGTCCGCTCCCCTATATGGCTACACCTTC. This gives the protein CASYPQSAPLYGYTF. The rearrangement joins TRBV5-5 to TRBJ1-2, with no clear D. The germline gives CDR1 SGHKS, CDR2 YYEKEE (reference sequence). The CDR3 contains 15 residues. Trimming stripped 7 bases from V and 5 bases from J, with 21 bases between.

This chain connects TRBV7-2 to TRBJ2-7; 14 bases match TRBD2. CDR1 SGHTA and CDR2 FQGNSA come from the germline V gene. The ends lost 5 bases at V and 6 bases at J; junction bases unmatched: 3. The CDR3 contains 14 residues. The CDR3 DNA reads as TGTGCCAGCAGCAAGGGACTAGCGGGAGTCGAGCAGTACTTC. As protein: CASSKGLAGVEQYF.

The rearrangement links TRBV2 to TRBJ1-2; D is ambiguous. Per the germline V gene, CDR1 is SNHLY and CDR2 is FYNNEI. V lost 10 bases, J lost 5 bases, and 20 bases lay in between. This CDR3 comprises 14 residues. The CDR3 nucleotides are TGTGCCAACTTTTACTCCGACAAGGCATATGGCTACACCTTC. Residues: CANFYSDKAYGYTF.

The chain has TRBV2 and TRBJ2-1; 7 nucleotides match TRBD2. J lost 2 bases, V lost 5 bases, and 6 bases had no gene match. Germline assignment: CDR1 SNHLY and CDR2 FYNNEI. There are 15 residues in the CDR3. The CDR3 spells CASSPERGPYNEQFF. DNA for the CDR3: TGTGCCAGCAGTCCAGAGCGGGGACCCTACAATGAGCAGTTCTTC.

The chain has TRBV7-2 and TRBJ2-3; 13 bases fit TRBD2. The CDR3 runs 16 residues. Trimming removed 6 bases from V and 6 bases from J; junction bases left unmatched: 9. CDR1 and CDR2 (germline): SGHTA, FQGNSA. The CDR3 sequence is CASRSPGLAGADTQYF. In nucleotides, the CDR3 is TGTGCCAGCAGGTCACCCGGACTAGCGGGAGCTGATACGCAGTATTTT.

The chain uses TRBV7-9 and TRBJ2-1, with TRBD2 matching over 7 bases. Germline loops: CDR1 SEHNR, CDR2 FQNEAQ (reference sequence). This CDR3 has 18 residues. Losses at the gene ends were 4 bases for V and 0 bases for J; bases not matched to a gene: 12. The CDR3 sequence: CASSSRFTSVGSYNEQFF. CDR3 in DNA: TGTGCCAGCAGCTCCCGCTTTACTAGCGTAGGCTCCTACAATGAGCAGTTCTTC.

The chain carries TRBV27 and TRBJ2-5; a possible D gene is TRBD1 (6 bases). Trimming took 6 bases from V and 7 from J, leaving 24 bases between them. The germline V gene encodes CDR1 MNHEY and CDR2 SMNVEV (reference sequence). CDR3 length equals 16 residues. The CDR3 sequence is CASSLQQGPSSSTQYF. The CDR3 region has the DNA TGTGCCAGCAGCCTTCAACAGGGCCCAAGTTCGTCGACCCAGTACTTC.

The chain employs TRBV5-4 and TRBJ1-6, with D unclear. Germline loops: CDR1 SGHNT, CDR2 YYREEE (reference sequence). CDR3 length: 15 amino acids. V was cut by 2 bases and J by 3 bases, with 9 bases left in between. The CDR3 spells CASSLYDNYNSPLHF. The CDR3 DNA follows: TGTGCCAGCAGCTTATACGACAACTATAATTCACCCCTCCACTTT.

The V and J genes are TRBV6-6 and TRBJ2-3, with 10 bases aligning to TRBD2. Looked up from germline, CDR1 is MNHNY and CDR2 is SVGAGI (reference sequence). The J segment lost 3 bases and the V segment lost 9 bases, leaving 6 bases of the junction unmatched. This CDR3 contains 14 residues. CDR3 loop: CASGAGGGTDTQYF. DNA for the CDR3: TGTGCCAGTGGAGCGGGAGGGGGTACAGATACGCAGTATTTT.

The CDR3 loop is CASSAHLAGGPETQYF. The DNA of the CDR3 is TGTGCCAGCAGCGCCCATCTAGCGGGAGGGCCAGAGACCCAGTACTTC. This sequence joins TRBV9 and TRBJ2-5, with 12 bases that match TRBD2. Germline V gives CDR1 SGDLS, CDR2 YYNGEE. V lost 3 bases and J lost 4; bases outside the gene matches: 7. This CDR3 contains 16 residues.

The DNA of the CDR3 is TGTGCCAGCTCACCGACAGGGAGGAGCAATCAGCCCCAGCATTTT. Its protein is CASSPTGRSNQPQHF. The rearrangement links TRBV18 to TRBJ1-5; 7 nucleotides align to TRBD1. CDR1 and CDR2 from the germline V gene are KGHSH and LQKENI. V dropped 3 bases and J dropped 1; count of bases not matched to a gene: 3. This CDR3 region has 15 residues.

This chain uses TRBV13 with TRBJ2-1, with TRBD2 matching 13 bases. This CDR3 region has 17 residues. Germline CDR1 is PRHDT and CDR2 is FYEKMQ (reference sequence). V was clipped by 4 bases and J by 8 bases; unmatched bases: 11. CDR3 bases: TGTGCCAGCAGCTCCCGACTAGCGGGAGGAGGAGGGGATGAGCAGTTCTTC. Its translation is CASSSRLAGGGGDEQFF. The entire variable domain, with the rest obtained from reference TRBV13 and TRBJ2-1, is as follows: AAGVIQSPRHLIKEKRETATLKCYPIPRHDTVYWYQQGPGQDPQFLISFYEKMQSDKGSIPDRFSAQQFSDYHSELNMSSLELGDSALYFCASSSRLAGGGGDEQFFGPGTRLTVL.

The chain combines TRBV7-9 with TRBJ2-1, with no clear D. V dropped 3 bases and J dropped 0 bases, with 12 bases sitting between them. CDR1 SEHNR and CDR2 FQNEAQ come from the germline V gene (reference sequence). The length of the CDR3 is 16 residues. CDR3 bases: TGTGCCAGCAGCTTTTGGGTAGCCGACTCCTACAATGAGCAGTTCTTC. Amino acids: CASSFWVADSYNEQFF.

In DNA, the CDR3 is TGTGCCAGCAGTTCCTCGTCCGGGACACACTACGAGCAGTACTTC. Translating it yields CASSSSSGTHYEQYF. The genes are TRBV28 and TRBJ2-7; tentative D call: TRBD1 (6 bases). The CDR3 has 15 amino acids. The germline gives CDR1 MDHEN, CDR2 SYDVKM. Deletions cut 4 bases from V and 3 bases from J, with 16 bases between.

This chain joins TRBV5-4 and TRBJ1-2, with 7 bases fitting TRBD1. Germline-derived CDR1 and CDR2 are SGHNT and YYREEE (reference sequence). V lost 4 bases and J lost 4; bases outside the gene matches: 4. The CDR3 consists of 13 residues. The CDR3 reads CASSRDSFYGYTF. For the CDR3, the DNA is TGTGCCAGCAGCCGGGACAGCTTCTATGGCTACACCTTC.

The rearrangement joins TRBV5-5 to TRBJ1-5, with a weak D call TRBD1 (6 bases). The CDR3 is made up of 14 amino acids. Germline V lookup: CDR1 SGHKS, CDR2 YYEKEE (reference sequence). V lost 7 bases and J lost 1, with 12 bases in between. The CDR3 bases are TGTGCCAGCCGCCTAGGACAGAGCAATCAGCCCCAGCATTTT. It is translated as CASRLGQSNQPQHF.